One T cell receptor beta chain is described in this entry. Its antigen is unknown. It has no much larger one-base neighbor in the sample; base qualities were not kept. Using the deep immunoSEQ assay, TCR CDR3 regions were amplified from genomic DNA by multiplex PCR. For each cell subset, the extracted genomic DNA was distributed evenly across all wells of several immunoSEQ 96-well plates, and each plate served as one replicate. For sorted subsets, about 0.2 ug genomic DNA, equal to 30,000 or so T cell genomes, was loaded into each replicate PCR. Purified libraries were quantified with a Qubit 3.0 fluorometer, sized on a Bioanalyzer 2100, and re-quantified with the KAPA Library Quantification kit. A separate single-read 150-cycle Illumina NextSeq 550 flow cell was used to sequence each immunoSEQ 96-well plate. The source study handled its data this way. Because the immunoSEQ output included only junctional sequences and no quality scores, the filtering could not be the same as the filtering used for full-length reads. To assign V/J genes and CDR3, sequences were annotated against IMGT germline references using PyIR, a Python wrapper for IgBLAST v1.9. Reads were removed for weak V/J assignments (E-value above 1e-6), missing CDR3, stop codons, out-of-frame junctions, or ambiguous translated residues. V3J clonotypes were defined as sequences sharing an identical inferred V gene, J gene, and CDR3 amino acid sequence. Percentage overlap between repertoires was computed as shared unique clonotypes divided by the size of the smaller repertoire. Richness of each repertoire was evaluated using RTK rarefaction, the Chao1 estimator, and Recon v2.1 estimates of unobserved clonotypes. For all TCRbeta clonotypes obtained by the gDNA method from a few donors, generation probabilities were computed with OLGA. This is the immuneACCESS table as TCRdb keeps it, with only in-frame sequences that have V and J called. A part of the clones is gone; compared with another copy, unresolved V genes explain less than half, and the rest is unexplained. The V and J calls and the clone size are those of that table, but D and trimming were determined from the DNA. Across this sample there are approximately 530,000 clones, with approximately 95% seen only once. The leading ten clones occupy less than 0.06% of the sample.

The data are from a study of shared clonotypes between healthy human individuals (dated by TCRdb to the early 2020s). With regard to the full study: A couple of women and a few men aged 18 to 49 years were included in the cohort. For each donor, three plates each were used for CD4 naive and CD4 memory, two plates were used for CD8 naive, and one plate was used for CD8 memory. To estimate repertoire size and how much clonotypes are shared between individuals, the study performed deep sequencing of blood TCR repertoires from roughly five healthy adults. Different laboratories and diverse techniques were used to prepare libraries and sequence TCR repertoires, to increase sequencing depth and limit assay-specific biases. Per donor, leukapheresis produced somewhere between about 0.9 and 9 billion PBMCs.

Donors were healthy HIV-negative adults with no recently reported acute infections or vaccinations. All donors were Caucasian adults living in Nashville, Tennessee, USA. CD4+ T cells were enriched by magnetic negative selection; naive cells were then positively selected on CD45RA, and the negative fraction formed the memory subset. Blood was collected by leukapheresis, and PBMCs were isolated by Ficoll-Histopaque density gradient centrifugation and then cryopreserved in liquid nitrogen vapor phase. Purity and quantity of every magnetically sorted T cell population were checked by analytical flow cytometry. Each sorted fraction had its genomic DNA isolated and then quantified by UV absorbance on a Nanodrop 2000c. The cysteine opens and the phenylalanine closes a CDR3 of 14 amino acids. The only DNA kept is the CDR3, 42 bases in frame from the first base. CDR1 and CDR2 are read off the germline V gene as MNHEY and SVGAGI. Trimmed from V: 4 bases; trimmed from J: 3 bases; junction bases lacking a gene match: 4.

Points the paper makes about the study in general: Estimated clonotype richness was generally larger for naive than for memory subsets. Across a handful of donors, approximately 5% of naive CD4, approximately 4% of naive CD8, approximately 2.5% of memory CD4, and roughly 0.4% of memory CD8 clonotypes were shared. Incomplete sequencing was indicated by rarefaction of sorted-subset datasets, despite the large sequencing depth. Pairwise subsampling led to the expectation that sequencing depth would affect the degree of clonotype sharing among donors. Higher generation probabilities were observed for clonotypes shared by all four sorted-subset donors than for non-shared clonotypes. Because the study included only a small number of donors, the genetic and exposure-history diversity represented was limited. Only blood was sampled, and tissue TCR repertoires likely differ from those in blood.

The clonotype originates from a woman aged 25 to 45 in good health. The rearranged chain carries TRBV6-5 and TRBJ2-7; 9 nucleotides in the junction match TRBD1. The sample was naive CD4+ T cells sorted from blood. Taken with the paper, the label for cell subset or site translates to: CD45RA+ positively selected. For the CDR3, the sequence is CASSSGQGHYEQYF. The DNA sequence is as follows: TGTGCCAGCAGTTCCGGACAGGGGCACTACGAGCAGTACTTC.